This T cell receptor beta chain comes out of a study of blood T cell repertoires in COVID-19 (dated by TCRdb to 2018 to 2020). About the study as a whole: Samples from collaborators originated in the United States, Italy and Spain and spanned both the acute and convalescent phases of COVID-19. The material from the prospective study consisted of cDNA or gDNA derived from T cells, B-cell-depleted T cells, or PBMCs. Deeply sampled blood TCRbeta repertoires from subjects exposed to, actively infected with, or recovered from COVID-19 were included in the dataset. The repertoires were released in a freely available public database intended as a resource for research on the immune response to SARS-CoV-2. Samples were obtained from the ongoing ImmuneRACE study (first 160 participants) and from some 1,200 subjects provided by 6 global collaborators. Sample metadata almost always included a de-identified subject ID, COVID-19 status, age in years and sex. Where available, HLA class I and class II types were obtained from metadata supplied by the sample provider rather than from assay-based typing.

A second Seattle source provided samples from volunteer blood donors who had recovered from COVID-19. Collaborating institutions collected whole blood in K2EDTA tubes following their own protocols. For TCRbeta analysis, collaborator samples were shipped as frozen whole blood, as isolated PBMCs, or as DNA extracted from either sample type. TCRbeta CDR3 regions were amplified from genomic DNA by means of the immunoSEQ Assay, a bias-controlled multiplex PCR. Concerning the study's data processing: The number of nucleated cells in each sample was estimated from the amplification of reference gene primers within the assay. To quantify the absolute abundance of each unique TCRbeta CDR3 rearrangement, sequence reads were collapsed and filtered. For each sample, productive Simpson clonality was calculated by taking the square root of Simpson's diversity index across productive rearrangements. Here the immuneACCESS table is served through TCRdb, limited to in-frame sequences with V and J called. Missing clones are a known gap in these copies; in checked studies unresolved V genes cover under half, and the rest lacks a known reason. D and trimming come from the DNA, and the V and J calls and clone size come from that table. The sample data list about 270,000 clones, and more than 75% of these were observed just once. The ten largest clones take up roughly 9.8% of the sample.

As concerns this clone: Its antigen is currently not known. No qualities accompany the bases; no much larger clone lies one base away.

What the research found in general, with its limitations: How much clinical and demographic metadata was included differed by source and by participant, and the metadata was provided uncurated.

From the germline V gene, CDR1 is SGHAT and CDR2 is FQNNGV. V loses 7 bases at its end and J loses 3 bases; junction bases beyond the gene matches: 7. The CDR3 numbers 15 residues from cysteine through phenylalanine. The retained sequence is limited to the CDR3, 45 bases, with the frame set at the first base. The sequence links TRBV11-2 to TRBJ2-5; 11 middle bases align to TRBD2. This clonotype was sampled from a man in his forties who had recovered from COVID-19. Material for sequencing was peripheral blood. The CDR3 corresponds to CASTVAGGYKETQYF. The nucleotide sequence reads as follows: TGTGCCAGCACCGTAGCGGGGGGGTATAAAGAGACCCAGTACTTC.